Sequencing of this T cell receptor (beta chain) was carried out in a study of glioma-infiltrating T cells after dendritic cell vaccination. The assay was immunoSEQ multiplex PCR, and TCRdb's table has in-frame clones only and misses some. This sample has 100,000 or so clones, with 80% to 90% found just once. The V end lost 0 bases, the J end lost 6 bases, and 13 bases lay between the germline ends. The CDR3 sequence is 14 residues long. The germline V gene has CDR1 SGHDT and CDR2 YYEEEE. The receptor's source is a human donor with glioblastoma. V usage is TRBV5-6 and J usage is TRBJ2-7; D perhaps matches TRBD2 (6 bases). The specimen was blood, collected before dendritic cell vaccination. CDR3 protein: CASSLGLGMLEQYF. The CDR3 DNA follows: TGTGCCAGCAGCTTGGGACTAGGAATGCTCGAGCAGTACTTC. Drawing the rest from reference TRBV5-6 and TRBJ2-7, the complete variable domain is DAGVTQSPTHLIKTRGQQVTLRCSPKSGHDTVSWYQQALGQGPQFIFQYYEEEERQRGNFPDRFSGHQFPNYSSELNVNALLLGDSALYLCASSLGLGMLEQYFGPGTRLTVT.